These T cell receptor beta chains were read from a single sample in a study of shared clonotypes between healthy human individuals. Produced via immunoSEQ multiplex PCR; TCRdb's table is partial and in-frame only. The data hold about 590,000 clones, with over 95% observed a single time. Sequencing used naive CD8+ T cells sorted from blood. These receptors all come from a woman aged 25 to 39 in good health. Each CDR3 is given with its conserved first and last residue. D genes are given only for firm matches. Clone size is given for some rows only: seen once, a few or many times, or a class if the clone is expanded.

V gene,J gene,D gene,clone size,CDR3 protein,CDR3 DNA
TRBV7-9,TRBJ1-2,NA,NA,CASSSTGPNYGYTF,TGTGCCAGCAGCTCTACAGGGCCCAACTATGGCTACACCTTC
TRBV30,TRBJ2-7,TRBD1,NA,CAWRGTGENEQYF,TGTGCCTGGAGAGGGACAGGGGAAAACGAGCAGTACTTC
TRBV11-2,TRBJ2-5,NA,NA,CASSSYRDQETQYF,TGTGCCAGCAGCTCGTATAGGGACCAAGAGACCCAGTACTTC
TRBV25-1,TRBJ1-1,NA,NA,CASSEDLAMNTEAFF,TGTGCCAGCAGTGAAGATCTGGCCATGAACACTGAAGCTTTCTTT
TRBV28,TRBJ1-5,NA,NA,CASKERDQPQHF,TGTGCCAGCAAAGAGCGGGATCAGCCCCAGCATTTT
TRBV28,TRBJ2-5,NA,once,CASSLYPGEHQETQYF,TGTGCCAGCAGTTTATATCCAGGGGAACACCAAGAGACCCAGTACTTC
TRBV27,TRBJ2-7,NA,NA,CASSPRGGGDEQYF,TGTGCCAGCAGTCCGCGAGGGGGAGGGGACGAGCAGTACTTC
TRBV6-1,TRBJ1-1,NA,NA,CASGDGIFNTEAFF,TGTGCCAGCGGGGACGGGATCTTCAACACTGAAGCTTTCTTT
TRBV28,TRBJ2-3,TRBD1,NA,CASSLRTGGTDTQYF,TGTGCCAGCAGTTTAAGGACAGGGGGCACAGATACGCAGTATTTT
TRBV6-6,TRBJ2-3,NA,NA,CASSLAGSTDTQYF,TGTGCCAGCAGCTTAGCTGGGAGCACAGATACGCAGTATTTT